Listed below are T cell receptor beta chains from one sample, sequenced in a study of regulatory dendritic cells for organ transplantation. Using immunoSEQ multiplex PCR, the repertoire was profiled, and TCRdb retains in-frame clones only, with some absent. The sample lists under 35,000 clones, roughly 84% occurring once. Material: naive CD8+ T cells from blood. The receptors come from a human donor in good health. CDR3s include the opening cysteine and the closing phenylalanine or tryptophan. Each record gives: D gene, J gene, V gene, CDR3 DNA, CDR3 protein. The D gene is left open where the match is weak.

. TRBJ2-1 TRBV13 TGTGCCAGCAGCTTAGGACTGAACAATGAGCAGTTCTTC CASSLGLNNEQFF
TRBD1 TRBJ2-7 TRBV7-2 TGTGCCAGCAGCTTAGCCAGGGGGAAGTACGAGCAGTACTTC CASSLARGKYEQYF
. TRBJ2-1 TRBV19 TGTGCCAGTACCCCTATTGGAGGGGGCGCAGGTAATGAGCAGTTCTTC CASTPIGGGAGNEQFF
. TRBJ1-4 TRBV4-1 TGCGCCAGCAGCCAACCTAACAGGGTAACTAATGAAAAACTGTTTTTT CASSQPNRVTNEKLFF
TRBD2 TRBJ2-4 TRBV10-3 TGTGCCATCAGTGAGTCGCGGCTAGCGGGGGAAGGGGTCAAAAACATTCAGTACTTC CAISESRLAGEGVKNIQYF
TRBD2 TRBJ2-2 TRBV4-1 TGCGCCAGCAGCCAAGAGGGACTAGCGTCCGGCGGGGAGCTGTTTTTT CASSQEGLASGGELFF
. TRBJ2-7 TRBV5-6 TGTGCCAGCAGCGATGGACAGAGAGAGCAGTACTTC CASSDGQREQYF
TRBD1 TRBJ1-2 TRBV4-3 TGCGCCAGCAGCCAAGTTCCCGGCGGACAGGGGGCTTCTGGCTACACCTTC CASSQVPGGQGASGYTF
TRBD1 TRBJ2-7 TRBV15 TGTGCCACCAGCGAGGACAGGTCCTACGAGCAGTACTTC CATSEDRSYEQYF
. TRBJ2-3 TRBV6-5 TGTGCCAGCAGTTACTCGAGAGATACGCAGTATTTT CASSYSRDTQYF
TRBD1 TRBJ1-4 TRBV7-9 TGTGCCAGCAGGGACAGGGGGCTGACTAATGAAAAACTGTTTTTT CASRDRGLTNEKLFF
. TRBJ2-2 TRBV7-9 TGTGCCAGCAGTCTTACGGCAGGGAAGAACACCGGGGAGCTGTTTTTT CASSLTAGKNTGELFF
. TRBJ1-3 TRBV5-3 TGTGCCAGAAGCTTGGCCGAGATGAGAGAAGGAAACACCATATATTTT CARSLAEMREGNTIYF
TRBD1 TRBJ1-6 TRBV28 TGTGCCAGCAGTTTCAACTGGGACAGTAATTCACCCCTCCACTTT CASSFNWDSNSPLHF
. TRBJ2-7 TRBV10-3 TGTGCCATCAGTGATGATGAACGGGGGAGGTTCTACGAGCAGTACTTC CAISDDERGRFYEQYF
. TRBJ1-1 TRBV6-5 TGTGCCAGCAGTCCCGGGTCAACAACTGAAGCTTTCTTT CASSPGSTTEAFF
TRBD1 TRBJ1-1 TRBV10-3 TGTGCCATCAATGAGGGGGCGAACACTGAAGCTTTCTTT CAINEGANTEAFF
. TRBJ1-1 TRBV11-2 TGTGCCAGCAGCCTTAATAGCGTCATCCTGGAAGCTTTCTTT CASSLNSVILEAFF
. TRBJ2-3 TRBV9 TGTGCCAGCAGCGCTGGGCCGTCGGATACGCAGTATTTT CASSAGPSDTQYF
. TRBJ1-6 TRBV4-1 TGCGCCAGCAGCCAGGATCCAGGGACTGTCAATTCACCCCTCCACTTT CASSQDPGTVNSPLHF
TRBD1 TRBJ2-3 TRBV5-6 TGTGCCAGCAGCTTGGGGACAGGGGGCGCAGATACGCAGTATTTT CASSLGTGGADTQYF
TRBD1 TRBJ1-2 TRBV7-8 TGTGCCAGCAGCTTACCGGGACAGGGGGCAGGGTATGGCTACACCTTC CASSLPGQGAGYGYTF
. TRBJ2-2 TRBV4-3 TGCGCCAGCAGCCAAGATCGGGGTGGGGAGCTGTTTTTT CASSQDRGGELFF
. TRBJ2-5 TRBV21-1 TGTGCCAGCAGCACTTCCGGGACAAAAGGGGAGACCCAGTACTTC CASSTSGTKGETQYF